These T cell receptor beta chains were read from a single sample in a study of blood T cell repertoires in COVID-19. Sequencing used immunoSEQ multiplex PCR; TCRdb keeps in-frame clones, though not all of them. Among about 150,000 clones, 75% to 85% were seen once, and the ten largest hold roughly 0.56%. The source material was peripheral blood. These receptors all come from a man in his 60s with acute or convalescent COVID-19. Each CDR3 is given with its conserved first and last residue. The D gene is left open where the match is weak. Clone size is given for some rows only: seen once, a few or many times, or a class if the clone is expanded.

V gene: TRBV6-5; D gene: .; clone size: .; CDR3 protein: CASSQGKETQYF
V gene: TRBV6-5; D gene: .; clone size: .; CDR3 protein: CASSQNRDPSSPLHF
V gene: TRBV7-2; D gene: .; clone size: .; CDR3 protein: CASTLSYEQYF
V gene: TRBV6-4; D gene: TRBD1; clone size: .; CDR3 protein: CARDRGVNYGYTF
V gene: TRBV9; D gene: .; clone size: .; CDR3 protein: CASSGGRINEKLFF
V gene: TRBV7-2; D gene: .; clone size: .; CDR3 protein: CASSPLRGGRETQYF
V gene: TRBV5-6; D gene: .; clone size: .; CDR3 protein: CASSSIGGDYGYTF
V gene: TRBV6-2/TRBV6-3; D gene: .; clone size: .; CDR3 protein: CASSWTGYSGNTIYF
V gene: TRBV4-2; D gene: TRBD1; clone size: .; CDR3 protein: CASSQEGRGPVSEKLFF
V gene: TRBV19; D gene: .; clone size: once; CDR3 protein: CASSREYSYNSPLHF
V gene: TRBV11-2; D gene: TRBD1; clone size: .; CDR3 protein: CASSWGQGIAYEQYF
V gene: TRBV2; D gene: .; clone size: .; CDR3 protein: CASKGNRSGYGYTF
V gene: TRBV18; D gene: TRBD1; clone size: .; CDR3 protein: CASSPYRGLGEAFF
V gene: TRBV7-9; D gene: .; clone size: .; CDR3 protein: CASSLRAGNEKLFF
V gene: TRBV28; D gene: .; clone size: once; CDR3 protein: CASSLALGGGSGNTIYF
V gene: TRBV19; D gene: TRBD1; clone size: once; CDR3 protein: CASSVRDSNFNQPQHF
V gene: TRBV9; D gene: .; clone size: .; CDR3 protein: CASSVAGTNYEQYF
V gene: TRBV19; D gene: .; clone size: .; CDR3 protein: CASSIRQASFNQPQHF
V gene: TRBV7-2; D gene: .; clone size: .; CDR3 protein: CASSLQGGSEKLFF
V gene: TRBV9; D gene: TRBD1; clone size: .; CDR3 protein: CASSVGPGQGATEAFF
V gene: TRBV11-1; D gene: TRBD2; clone size: .; CDR3 protein: CASSGTSGPSSYEQYF
V gene: TRBV5-4; D gene: .; clone size: .; CDR3 protein: CASSLVVGSGGETQYF
V gene: TRBV18; D gene: .; clone size: few; CDR3 protein: CASSWGLNTGELFF
V gene: TRBV6-2/TRBV6-3; D gene: .; clone size: .; CDR3 protein: CASSFSTVLSGVGNQPQHF
V gene: TRBV6-5; D gene: TRBD1; clone size: .; CDR3 protein: CASSYSGTGNTEAFF